The rows below give T cell receptor beta chains drawn from one sample of a study of molecular identifiers for immune sequencing clone quantification. TCRdb re-called the PCR reads through MiXCR, storing one row per CDR3 protein. The sample lists 300,000 to 350,000 distinct CDR3 sequences; about 20% were seen once. Material for sequencing was naive CD8+ T cells from blood, with Jurkat cell RNA spiked in. The receptors come from a human donor in good health. Some libraries in this study had Jurkat cell RNA spiked in. The CDR3 runs from the conserved cysteine through the conserved F or W. Each record gives: clone size, CDR3 length, J gene, V gene, D gene, CDR3 DNA, CDR3 protein. A D gene is named only where the DNA matches it firmly. Expanded clones get a size class; other rows say once, few or many, or leave the size out.

clone size: many; CDR3 length: 16; J gene: TRBJ1-1; V gene: TRBV6-6; D gene: NA; CDR3 DNA: TGTGCCAGCAGTTCTCCGGGATGGGGGCGGAATACTGAAGCTTTCTTT; CDR3 protein: CASSSPGWGRNTEAFF
clone size: NA; CDR3 length: 16; J gene: TRBJ2-7; V gene: TRBV6-5; D gene: TRBD1; CDR3 DNA: TGTGCCAGCAGTTACGGCCGGGACAGCCCATCCTACGAGCAGTACTTC; CDR3 protein: CASSYGRDSPSYEQYF
clone size: many; CDR3 length: 14; J gene: TRBJ2-5; V gene: TRBV7-2; D gene: TRBD2; CDR3 DNA: TGTGCCAGCACCAGCGGGGGATCCAGGGGGACCCAGTACTTC; CDR3 protein: CASTSGGSRGTQYF
clone size: NA; CDR3 length: 12; J gene: TRBJ1-1; V gene: TRBV29-1; D gene: NA; CDR3 DNA: TGCAGCGGACTTACAGGCGAACTAGGAGCTTTCTTT; CDR3 protein: CSGLTGELGAFF
clone size: NA; CDR3 length: 17; J gene: TRBJ2-1; V gene: TRBV6-2/TRBV6-3; D gene: TRBD2; CDR3 DNA: TGTGCCAGCAGTCGCAGGACTAGCGGGAGGCCCTACAATGAGCAGTTCTTC; CDR3 protein: CASSRRTSGRPYNEQFF
clone size: many; CDR3 length: 15; J gene: TRBJ2-5; V gene: TRBV7-9; D gene: NA; CDR3 DNA: TGTGCCAGCAGCTTAGAGGTCGGCAGGGAAGAGACCCAGTACTTC; CDR3 protein: CASSLEVGREETQYF
clone size: NA; CDR3 length: 16; J gene: TRBJ1-1; V gene: TRBV5-1; D gene: TRBD1; CDR3 DNA: TGCGCCAGCAGCACGGACAGGGAAGAGAGGTACGCTGAAGCTTTCTTT; CDR3 protein: CASSTDREERYAEAFF
clone size: many; CDR3 length: 13; J gene: TRBJ2-1; V gene: TRBV19; D gene: TRBD2; CDR3 DNA: TGTGCCAGCAGTACGGGGGGGTACAATGAGCAGTTCTTC; CDR3 protein: CASSTGGYNEQFF
clone size: few; CDR3 length: 16; J gene: TRBJ2-7; V gene: TRBV12-3/TRBV12-4; D gene: TRBD1; CDR3 DNA: TGTGCCAGCAGTCCCTTCCCGACAGGGCAGACCTACGAGCAGTACTTC; CDR3 protein: CASSPFPTGQTYEQYF
clone size: many; CDR3 length: 15; J gene: TRBJ1-1; V gene: TRBV7-9; D gene: TRBD1; CDR3 DNA: TGTGCCAGCAGCCGGAGTCTAACGGACAGGAATGAAGCTTTCTTT; CDR3 protein: CASSRSLTDRNEAFF
clone size: NA; CDR3 length: 16; J gene: TRBJ2-7; V gene: TRBV28; D gene: NA; CDR3 DNA: TGTGCCAGCAGGCGGTCTTGGGGGACTGGGTCCTACGAGCAGTACTTC; CDR3 protein: CASRRSWGTGSYEQYF
clone size: many; CDR3 length: 16; J gene: TRBJ2-5; V gene: TRBV20-1; D gene: TRBD2; CDR3 DNA: TGCAGTGCTAGAGATCCCCCCACTAGCGGGAGTTTCATGCAGTACTTC; CDR3 protein: CSARDPPTSGSFMQYF
clone size: few; CDR3 length: 15; J gene: TRBJ2-5; V gene: TRBV4-3; D gene: NA; CDR3 DNA: TGCGCCAGCAGCCAAGATTGGGGACTCCAAGAGACCCAGTACTTC; CDR3 protein: CASSQDWGLQETQYF
clone size: many; CDR3 length: 17; J gene: TRBJ2-3; V gene: TRBV7-9; D gene: TRBD2; CDR3 DNA: TGTGCCAGCAGCCCCCCTCCTAGCGGTGTGAGCACAGATACGCAGTATTTT; CDR3 protein: CASSPPPSGVSTDTQYF
clone size: NA; CDR3 length: 12; J gene: TRBJ2-7; V gene: TRBV28; D gene: NA; CDR3 DNA: TGTGCCGGCAGAAACAGCGCGTACGAGCAGTACTTC; CDR3 protein: CAGRNSAYEQYF
clone size: many; CDR3 length: 15; J gene: TRBJ1-5; V gene: TRBV20-1; D gene: NA; CDR3 DNA: TGCAGTGCTCTCTCCCCAGGTCATAGCAATCAGCCCCAGCATTTT; CDR3 protein: CSALSPGHSNQPQHF
clone size: many; CDR3 length: 18; J gene: TRBJ2-3; V gene: TRBV6-5; D gene: TRBD2; CDR3 DNA: TGTGCCAGCAGTTACTCGAGACTAGCGGGAGGGCCCGGGGATACGCAGTATTTT; CDR3 protein: CASSYSRLAGGPGDTQYF
clone size: NA; CDR3 length: 13; J gene: TRBJ1-2; V gene: TRBV29-1; D gene: NA; CDR3 DNA: TGCAGCGTTGAAGGAAACTCTAACTATGGCTACACCTTC; CDR3 protein: CSVEGNSNYGYTF
clone size: NA; CDR3 length: 13; J gene: TRBJ1-6; V gene: TRBV20-1; D gene: TRBD1; CDR3 DNA: TGCAGTGCTACACAGGGGCTTGGTTCACCCCGCCACTTT; CDR3 protein: CSATQGLGSPRHF
clone size: many; CDR3 length: 14; J gene: TRBJ2-7; V gene: TRBV5-1; D gene: TRBD2; CDR3 DNA: TGCGCCAGCAGCTCCGGGACTATATCCTACGAGCAGTACTTC; CDR3 protein: CASSSGTISYEQYF